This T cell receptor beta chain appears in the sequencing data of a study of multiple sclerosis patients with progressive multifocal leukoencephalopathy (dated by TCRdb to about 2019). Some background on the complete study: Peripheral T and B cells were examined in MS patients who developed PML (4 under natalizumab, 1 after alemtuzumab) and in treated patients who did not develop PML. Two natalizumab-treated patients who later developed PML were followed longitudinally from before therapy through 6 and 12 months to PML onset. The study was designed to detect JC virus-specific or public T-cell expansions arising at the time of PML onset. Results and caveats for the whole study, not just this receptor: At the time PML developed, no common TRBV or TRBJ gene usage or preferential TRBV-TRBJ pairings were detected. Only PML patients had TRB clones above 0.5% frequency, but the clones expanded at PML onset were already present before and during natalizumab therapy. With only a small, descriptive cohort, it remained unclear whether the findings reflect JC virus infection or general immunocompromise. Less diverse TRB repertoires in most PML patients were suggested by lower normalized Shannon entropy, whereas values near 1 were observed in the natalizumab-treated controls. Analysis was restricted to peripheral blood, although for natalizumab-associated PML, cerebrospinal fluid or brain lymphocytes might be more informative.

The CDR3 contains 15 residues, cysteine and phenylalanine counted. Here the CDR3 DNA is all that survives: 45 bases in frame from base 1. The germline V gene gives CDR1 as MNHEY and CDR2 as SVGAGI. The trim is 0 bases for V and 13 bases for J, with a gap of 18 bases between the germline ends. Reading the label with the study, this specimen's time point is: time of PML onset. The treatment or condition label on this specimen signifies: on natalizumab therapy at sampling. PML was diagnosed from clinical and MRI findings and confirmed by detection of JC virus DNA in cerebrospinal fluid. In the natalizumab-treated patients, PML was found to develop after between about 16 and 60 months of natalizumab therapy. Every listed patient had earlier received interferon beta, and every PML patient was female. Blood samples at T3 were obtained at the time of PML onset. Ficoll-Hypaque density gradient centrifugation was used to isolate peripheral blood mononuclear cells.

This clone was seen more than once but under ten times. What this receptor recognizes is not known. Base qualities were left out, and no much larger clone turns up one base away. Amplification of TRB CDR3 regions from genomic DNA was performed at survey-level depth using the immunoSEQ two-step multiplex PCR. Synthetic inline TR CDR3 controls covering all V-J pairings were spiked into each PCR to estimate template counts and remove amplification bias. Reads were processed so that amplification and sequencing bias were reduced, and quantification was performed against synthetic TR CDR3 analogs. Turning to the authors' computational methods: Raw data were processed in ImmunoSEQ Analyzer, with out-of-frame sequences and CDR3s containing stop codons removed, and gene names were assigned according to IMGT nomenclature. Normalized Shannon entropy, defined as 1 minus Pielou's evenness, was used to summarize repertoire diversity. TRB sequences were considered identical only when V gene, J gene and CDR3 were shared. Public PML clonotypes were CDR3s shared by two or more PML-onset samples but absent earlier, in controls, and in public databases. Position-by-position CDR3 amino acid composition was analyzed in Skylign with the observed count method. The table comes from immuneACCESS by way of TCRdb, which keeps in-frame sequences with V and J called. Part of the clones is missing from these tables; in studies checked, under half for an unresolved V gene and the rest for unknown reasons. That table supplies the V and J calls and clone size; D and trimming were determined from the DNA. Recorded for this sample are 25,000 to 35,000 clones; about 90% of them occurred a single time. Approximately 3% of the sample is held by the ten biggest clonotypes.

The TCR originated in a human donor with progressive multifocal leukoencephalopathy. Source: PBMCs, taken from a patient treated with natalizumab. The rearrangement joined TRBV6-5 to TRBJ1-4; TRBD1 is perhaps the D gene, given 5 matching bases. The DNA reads TGTGCCAGCAGTTACTCGGGACCATCAATCGAGGGACTGTTTTTT. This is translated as CASSYSGPSIEGLFF.